This paragraph covers one T cell receptor (beta chain) sequence. Its cognate antigen is unknown. The length of the CDR3 is 14 residues. Germline CDR1 DFQATT, CDR2 SNEGSKA (reference sequence). The V and J ends lost 3 bases and 7 bases respectively, with 19 bases between them. This sample was taken from a study of T cells after yellow fever vaccination. Findings of the study overall: Post-booster repertoires contained most primary-vaccination clones again (roughly 97% CD4, 88% CD8).

TCRdb reanalysed the 5' RACE reads using MiXCR and keeps one entry per CDR3 protein. The table shows 450,000 to 650,000 distinct CDR3 sequences, with 21% occurring only once. This material consisted of PBMCs, taken more than 20 days after the first yellow fever vaccination. The rearrangement uses TRBV20-1 and TRBJ2-7; a possible D gene is TRBD1 (6 bases). The source of this sequence is a man aged 18-30 years who received the YFV17D yellow fever vaccine. CDR3 sequence (DNA): TGCAGTGCTAGTTACGTCAGAGCAGGGGAGGAGCAGTACTTC. This codes for CSASYVRAGEEQYF.